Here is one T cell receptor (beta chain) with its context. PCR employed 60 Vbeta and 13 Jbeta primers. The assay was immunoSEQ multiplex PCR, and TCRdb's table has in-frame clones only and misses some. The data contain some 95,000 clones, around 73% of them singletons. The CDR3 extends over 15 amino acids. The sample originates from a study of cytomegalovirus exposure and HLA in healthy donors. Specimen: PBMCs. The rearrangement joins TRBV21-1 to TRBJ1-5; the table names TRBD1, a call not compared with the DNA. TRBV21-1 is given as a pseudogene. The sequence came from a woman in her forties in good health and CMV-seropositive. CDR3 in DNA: TGTGCCAGCAGCAGGGGACAGGGGTGTTTCGCGGCCCAGCATTTT. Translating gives CASSRGQGCFAAQHF.